This T cell receptor beta chain was identified during a study of shared clonotypes between healthy human individuals. Across the study: Three plates each covered CD4 naive and memory; CD8 naive two, CD8 memory one.

The naive CD8 fraction comprised CD45RO-negative cells positively selected for CCR7 and excluded terminally differentiated effector memory CD45RA+ cells. CDR1 is SQVTM and CDR2 is ANQGSEA in the germline V gene. V was cut by 3 bases and J by 0 bases, with 11 bases left in between. The CDR3 extends over 14 amino acids. Genomic DNA from each subset was divided evenly over several immunoSEQ plates. Generated by immunoSEQ multiplex PCR, the TCRdb table keeps only in-frame clones and is missing some. The sample lists about 2.1 million clones; around 93% were seen once. This rearrangement joins TRBV29-1 to TRBJ1-2; D may be TRBD1 (5 bases). The sequenced sample consisted of naive CD8+ T cells from PBMCs. The receptor was isolated from a man aged 18 to 30 in good health. Some clones in this sample may be carry-over from other donors' samples. DNA for the CDR3: TGCAGCGTTGAGGGGGAGAGCTCTAACTATGGCTACACCTTC. It encodes CSVEGESSNYGYTF.